These T cell receptor beta chains were read from a single sample in a study of Ad26.COV2.S vaccination and SARS-CoV-2 variants. TCRdb keeps only in-frame clones here, not all; method: immunoSEQ multiplex PCR. This table holds just over 350,000 clones, about 85% found once. Material: peripheral blood, obtained in a trial of Ad26.COV2.S vaccine versus placebo. The source is a person aged 18-65 years who received the Ad26.COV2.S COVID-19 vaccine or a placebo. Both conserved end residues are part of each CDR3. The D gene is left open where the match is weak. Size tells how often a clone was seen (once, few, many) or the class of an expanded clone, and some rows leave it out.

.	TRBV5-3	.	TRBJ2-2	TGTGCCAGAAGCGAAAGTCTATACCCCAACACCGGGGAGCTGTTTTTT	CARSESLYPNTGELFF
.	TRBV29-1	once	TRBJ2-7	TGCAGCGTTGTAGGACTTCTCCTCGAGCAGTACTTC	CSVVGLLLEQYF
TRBD1	TRBV9	.	TRBJ2-2	TGTGCCAGCAGCGTTTCGGGACAGGGGACTGTCGGGGAGCTGTTTTTT	CASSVSGQGTVGELFF
.	TRBV5-6	.	TRBJ2-2	TGTGCCAGCAGTTCTATCCTCCTCGGACCAACCGGGGAGCTGTTTTTT	CASSSILLGPTGELFF
.	TRBV5-6	.	TRBJ1-4	TGTGCCAGCAGCTTGGATACTGGCCCTAATGAAAAACTGTTTTTT	CASSLDTGPNEKLFF
TRBD1	TRBV6-6	.	TRBJ2-2	TGTGCCAGCAAGGGGACAGGGAACACCGGGGAGCTGTTTTTT	CASKGTGNTGELFF
.	TRBV25-1	once	TRBJ2-7	TGTGCCAGCAGTGAATGGGATAATGTCTACGAGCAGTACTTC	CASSEWDNVYEQYF
.	TRBV6-5	.	TRBJ2-5	TGTGCCAGCAACGTTGGAGAGACCCAGTACTTC	CASNVGETQYF
TRBD1	TRBV25-1	.	TRBJ1-1	TGTGCCAGCAGTGAGCCCGGGACAGGGTACACTGAAGCTTTCTTT	CASSEPGTGYTEAFF
.	TRBV5-1	.	TRBJ2-2	TGCGCCCGCAGACAGCAGGGGGGGAACACCGGGGAGCTGTTTTTT	CARRQQGGNTGELFF
TRBD1	TRBV6-2/TRBV6-3	.	TRBJ2-3	TGTGCCAGCAGTTACGACGACAGGGGGGGGATCGGAAGCGCAGATACGCAGTACTTT	CASSYDDRGGIGSADTQYF
.	TRBV7-2	.	TRBJ2-7	TGTGCCAGCAGCTCTGTCTCCTACGAGCAGTACTTC	CASSSVSYEQYF
.	TRBV9	.	TRBJ2-7	TGTGCCAGCACCCTAGGGGGGGCGGAAATCTACGAGCAGTACTTC	CASTLGGAEIYEQYF
.	TRBV13	.	TRBJ2-7	TGTGCCAGCAGCTTAGGCGACGGGTCCTACGAGCAGTACTTC	CASSLGDGSYEQYF
TRBD2	TRBV2	few	TRBJ2-5	TGTGCCAGCAGTGGTCAGACTAGCTTTGAGACCCAGTACTTC	CASSGQTSFETQYF
TRBD2	TRBV12-5	.	TRBJ2-7	TGTGCTAGTGGTTTGCAAGCGGGGCACCTCTACGAGCAGTACTTC	CASGLQAGHLYEQYF
TRBD1	TRBV11-2	once	TRBJ1-4	TGTGCCAGCAGCCCGACAGGGGGAAATAATGAAAAACTGTTTTTT	CASSPTGGNNEKLFF
.	TRBV27	few	TRBJ2-1	TGTGCCAGCAGTCCGCGGGACTCCAGGGACAATGAGCAGTTCTTC	CASSPRDSRDNEQFF
TRBD1	TRBV29-1	.	TRBJ2-4	TGCAGCTTCATGACAGGGGTAAACATTCAGTACTTC	CSFMTGVNIQYF
TRBD2	TRBV4-3	.	TRBJ2-3	TGCGCCAGCAGCCAAGACGACGGGAGGGGAGATACGCAGTATTTT	CASSQDDGRGDTQYF
.	TRBV4-3	once	TRBJ1-5	TGCGCCAGCAGCCAAGCCCGGGTCGGTCAGCCCCAGCATTTT	CASSQARVGQPQHF
.	TRBV11-2	.	TRBJ2-1	TGTGCCAGCAGCTCGGACCGAGGGGCCTACAATGAGCAGTTCTTC	CASSSDRGAYNEQFF
.	TRBV29-1	.	TRBJ1-5	TGCAGCGTTCGAGGGGATAGCAATCAGCCCCAGCATTTT	CSVRGDSNQPQHF
.	TRBV6-5	.	TRBJ2-1	TGTGCCAGCAGCCCCTACCTTTACAATGAGCAGTTCTTC	CASSPYLYNEQFF
.	TRBV10-3	.	TRBJ2-7	TGTGCCATCAGTGAGTGGGGACCGAGGGAGGACGAGCAGTACTTC	CAISEWGPREDEQYF
TRBD2	TRBV7-9	.	TRBJ2-3	TGTGCCAGCAGCCCCAGACTAGCGGGAGGGAGCACAGATACGCAGTATTTT	CASSPRLAGGSTDTQYF
.	TRBV4-1	once	TRBJ2-2	TGCGCCAGCAGCCAAGAGGAGAACACCGGGGAGCTGTTTTTT	CASSQEENTGELFF
TRBD1	TRBV10-1	.	TRBJ2-7	TGCGCCAGCAGTCTGGACAGGTATGACGAGCAGTACTTC	CASSLDRYDEQYF
.	TRBV7-6	few	TRBJ2-7	TGTGCCAGCAGCTTAGCGAGTGGTGGGGGGCGAACCTACGAGCAGTACTTC	CASSLASGGGRTYEQYF
.	TRBV11-2	.	TRBJ2-7	TGTGCCAGCAGCCCCCTTAGCAGGGCAACAACCTACGAGCAGTACTTC	CASSPLSRATTYEQYF
TRBD2	TRBV7-9	.	TRBJ2-7	TGTGCCAGCAGCTTATCGGGGACTAGCGGGAGCTTCGAGCAGTACTTC	CASSLSGTSGSFEQYF
.	TRBV27	.	TRBJ1-1	TGTGCCAGCAGCCGCTACTCTATGAACACTGAAGCTTTCTTT	CASSRYSMNTEAFF
TRBD2	TRBV7-2	.	TRBJ2-5	TGTGCCAGCAGCCTAGCGGGAGGGCCTGGAGAGACCCAGTACTTC	CASSLAGGPGETQYF
.	TRBV6-5	.	TRBJ1-1	TGTGCCAGCAGTTACTCACGCAAGGCCATGAACACTGAAGCTTTCTTT	CASSYSRKAMNTEAFF
TRBD1	TRBV27	once	TRBJ2-7	TGTGCCAGCAGTTTAGCCCCCGGGACAGGACTCTCCTACGAGCAGTACTTC	CASSLAPGTGLSYEQYF
.	TRBV29-1	.	TRBJ2-1	TGCAGCGTTGACCCCAGGGTGGGCAATGAGCAGTTCTTC	CSVDPRVGNEQFF
.	TRBV28	.	TRBJ2-5	TGTGCCAGCAGTTCGACCGGGGCAATAAAGACCCAGTACTTC	CASSSTGAIKTQYF
TRBD1	TRBV7-9	.	TRBJ2-1	TGTGCCAGCAGCTCAATGGACAGGGTCCCGTTCTTC	CASSSMDRVPFF
.	TRBV16	few	TRBJ1-1	TGTGCCAGCAGCCAATCGAGAACAGGCGGTCTTGAAGCTTTCTTT	CASSQSRTGGLEAFF
TRBD2	TRBV18	once	TRBJ2-7	TGTGCCAGCTCACCACTAGCGGGAGGTTCCCCTTACGAGCAGTACTTC	CASSPLAGGSPYEQYF
.	TRBV3-1/TRBV3-2	few	TRBJ1-2	TGTGCCAGCAGCCAAGTAGGGGCGCAGGGCTACACCTTC	CASSQVGAQGYTF
TRBD1	TRBV2	few	TRBJ1-2	TGTGCCAGCAGTACCACAGGACAGGGAGGTGGCTACACCTTC	CASSTTGQGGGYTF
TRBD1	TRBV29-1	.	TRBJ2-5	TGCAGCTCTGCCCCGGGACAGTACCAAGAGACCCAGTACTTC	CSSAPGQYQETQYF
.	TRBV18	.	TRBJ2-2	TGTGCCAGCTCAACAAGTGTCGGACCCGGGGAGCTGTTTTTT	CASSTSVGPGELFF
.	TRBV12-3/TRBV12-4	.	TRBJ1-4	TGTGCCAGCAGTTTTTATGAAAAACTGTTTTTT	CASSFYEKLFF
.	TRBV5-6	.	TRBJ2-7	TGTGCCAGCAGCCAACGCCTAGGAGAGCAGTACTTC	CASSQRLGEQYF
TRBD2	TRBV6-2/TRBV6-3	.	TRBJ2-1	TGTGCCAGCAGCCTTTCAGCGGGACTATTAATCTACAATGAGCAGTTCTTC	CASSLSAGLLIYNEQFF
.	TRBV3-1/TRBV3-2	.	TRBJ2-1	TGTGCCAGCAGCCAAGATAAGGAGAACTACAATGAGCAGTTCTTC	CASSQDKENYNEQFF
.	TRBV12-5	.	TRBJ1-5	TGTGCTAGTGGTTTGGCTACGGGGGACAATCAGCCCCAGCATTTT	CASGLATGDNQPQHF
TRBD1	TRBV7-2	.	TRBJ2-1	TGTGCCAGCAGCCCGCCGGGACAGTACTACAATGAGCAGTTCTTC	CASSPPGQYYNEQFF
.	TRBV7-9	.	TRBJ1-1	TGTGCCAGCAGCTTAGTGTCTGGGACTGAAGCTTTCTTT	CASSLVSGTEAFF
TRBD2	TRBV4-2	.	TRBJ2-3	TGTGCCAGCAGCCAAGTGGCTAGCGGGGGTAATATAGATACGCAGTATTTT	CASSQVASGGNIDTQYF
.	TRBV9	.	TRBJ2-3	TGTGCCAGCGGGGCAAAGGGTGTACACACAGATACGCAGTATTTT	CASGAKGVHTDTQYF
.	TRBV5-1	.	TRBJ2-1	TGCGCCAGCAGCCCTGGATGGGGCTACAATGAGCAGTTCTTC	CASSPGWGYNEQFF